The T cell receptor beta chain under discussion was sequenced for a study of CD8 T cells in Susac syndrome. Germline CDR1 reads LNHDA; CDR2 reads SQIVND (reference sequence). The CDR3 consists of 13 residues. V dropped 3 bases and J dropped 5 bases, with 10 bases sitting between them. Random-hexamer reverse transcription was applied to roughly 0.5 to 1 ug RNA. TCRdb called the immunoSEQ multiplex PCR reads again in MiXCR, with one record for every CDR3 protein. The sample records around 130,000 distinct CDR3 sequences, about 90% being singletons. The receptor was derived from a human donor with multiple sclerosis. This rearrangement joins TRBV19 to TRBJ1-1; D perhaps matches TRBD1 (5 bases). The source material was CD8+ T cells from PBMCs. The CDR3 bases are TGTGCCAGTAGTATCGATGGGGGTACTGAAGCTTTCTTT. Translating gives CASSIDGGTEAFF.